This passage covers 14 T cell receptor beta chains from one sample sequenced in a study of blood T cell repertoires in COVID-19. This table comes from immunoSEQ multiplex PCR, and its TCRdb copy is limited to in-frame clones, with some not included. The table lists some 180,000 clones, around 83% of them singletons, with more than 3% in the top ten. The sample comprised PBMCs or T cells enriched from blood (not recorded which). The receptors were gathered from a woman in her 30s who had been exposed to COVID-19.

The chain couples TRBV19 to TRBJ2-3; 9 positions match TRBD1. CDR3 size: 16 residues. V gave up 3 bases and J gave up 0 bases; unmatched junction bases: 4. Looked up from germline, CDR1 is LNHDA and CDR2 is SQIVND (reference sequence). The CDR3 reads CASSIGQGLSTDTQYF. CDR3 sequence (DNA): TGTGCCAGTAGTATCGGACAGGGGCTTAGCACAGATACGCAGTATTTT.

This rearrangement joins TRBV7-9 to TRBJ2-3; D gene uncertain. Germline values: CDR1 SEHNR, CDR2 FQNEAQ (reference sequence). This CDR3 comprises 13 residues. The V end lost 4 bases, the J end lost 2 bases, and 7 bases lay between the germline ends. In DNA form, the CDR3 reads TGTGCCAGCAGCTCGGTCCACACAGATACGCAGTATTTT. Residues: CASSSVHTDTQYF.

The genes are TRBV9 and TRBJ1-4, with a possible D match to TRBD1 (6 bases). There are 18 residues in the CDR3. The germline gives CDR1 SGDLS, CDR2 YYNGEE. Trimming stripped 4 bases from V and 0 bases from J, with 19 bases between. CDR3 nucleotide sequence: TGTGCCAGCAGCCGAGATACCCCAGGACAGTCAACTAATGAAAAACTGTTTTTT. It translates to CASSRDTPGQSTNEKLFF.

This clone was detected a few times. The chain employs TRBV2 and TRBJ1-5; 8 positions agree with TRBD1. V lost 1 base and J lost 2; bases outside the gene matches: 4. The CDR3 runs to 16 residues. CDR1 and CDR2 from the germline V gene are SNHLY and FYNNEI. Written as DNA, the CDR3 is TGTGCCAGCAGTGAAGACAGGGGGTATGGCAATCAGCCCCAGCATTTT. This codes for CASSEDRGYGNQPQHF.

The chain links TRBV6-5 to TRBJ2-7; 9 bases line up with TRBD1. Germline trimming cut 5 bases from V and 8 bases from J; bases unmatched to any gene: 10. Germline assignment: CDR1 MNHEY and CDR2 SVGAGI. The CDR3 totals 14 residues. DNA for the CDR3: TGTGCCAGCAGTACTGACAGGGGACAGGGTAAGCAGTACTTC. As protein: CASSTDRGQGKQYF.

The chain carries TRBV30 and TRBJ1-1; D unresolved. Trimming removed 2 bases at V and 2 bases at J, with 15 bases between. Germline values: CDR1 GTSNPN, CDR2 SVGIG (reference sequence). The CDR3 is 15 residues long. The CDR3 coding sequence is TGTGCCTGGAGTATGGGAGGCACCTCAAACACTGAAGCTTTCTTT. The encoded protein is CAWSMGGTSNTEAFF.

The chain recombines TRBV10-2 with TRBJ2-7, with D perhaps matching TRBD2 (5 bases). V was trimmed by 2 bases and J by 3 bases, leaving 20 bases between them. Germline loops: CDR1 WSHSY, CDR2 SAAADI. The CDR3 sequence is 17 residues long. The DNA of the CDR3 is TGCGCCAGCAGTGAGGGGAGTTGGTATGAGGGCCTCTACGAGCAGTACTTC. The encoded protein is CASSEGSWYEGLYEQYF.

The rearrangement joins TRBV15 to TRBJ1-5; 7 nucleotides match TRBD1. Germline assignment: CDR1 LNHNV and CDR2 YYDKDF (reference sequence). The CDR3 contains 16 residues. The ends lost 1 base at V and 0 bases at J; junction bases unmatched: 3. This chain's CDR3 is CATSRGDRRSNQPQHF. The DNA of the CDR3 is TGTGCCACCAGCAGAGGGGACAGACGTAGCAATCAGCCCCAGCATTTT.

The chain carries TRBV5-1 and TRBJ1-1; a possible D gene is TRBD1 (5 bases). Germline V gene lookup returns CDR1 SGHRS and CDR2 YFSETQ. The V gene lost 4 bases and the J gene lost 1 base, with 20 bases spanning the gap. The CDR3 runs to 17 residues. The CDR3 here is CASSPQNLLTANTEAFF. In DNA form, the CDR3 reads TGCGCCAGCAGCCCCCAAAATCTATTGACAGCGAACACTGAAGCTTTCTTT.

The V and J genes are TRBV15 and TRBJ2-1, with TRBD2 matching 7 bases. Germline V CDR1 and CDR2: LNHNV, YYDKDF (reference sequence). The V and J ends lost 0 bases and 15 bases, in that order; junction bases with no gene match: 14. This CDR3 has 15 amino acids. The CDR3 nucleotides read TGTGCCACCAGCAGAGATCGAAGCGGGGTTCCTCCGGGGTTCTTC. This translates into CATSRDRSGVPPGFF.

CDR3 loop: CASQEGASYNEQFF. As DNA, the CDR3 is TGTGCCAGTCAGGAGGGGGCGTCCTACAATGAGCAGTTCTTC. The gene calls are TRBV19 and TRBJ2-1; possible D gene TRBD1, 7 bases. The CDR3 is 14 residues long. Germline V CDR1 and CDR2: LNHDA, SQIVND (reference sequence). V lost 8 bases and J lost 1, with 12 bases in between.

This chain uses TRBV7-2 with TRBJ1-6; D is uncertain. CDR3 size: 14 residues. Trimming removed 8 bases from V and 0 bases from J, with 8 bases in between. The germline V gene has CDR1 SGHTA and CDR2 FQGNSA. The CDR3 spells CASSWSSYNSPLHF. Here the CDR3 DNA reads TGTGCCAGCTCGTGGAGCTCCTATAATTCACCCCTCCACTTT.

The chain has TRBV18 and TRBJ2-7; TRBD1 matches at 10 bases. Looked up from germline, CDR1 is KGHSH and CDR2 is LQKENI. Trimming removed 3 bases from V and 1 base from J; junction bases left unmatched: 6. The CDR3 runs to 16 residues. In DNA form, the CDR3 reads TGTGCCAGCTCACCGCAAGAGGGACAGGGGTCCTACGAGCAGTACTTC. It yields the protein CASSPQEGQGSYEQYF. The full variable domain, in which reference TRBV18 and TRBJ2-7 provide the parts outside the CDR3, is NAGVMQNPRHLVRRRGQEARLRCSPMKGHSHVYWYRQLPEEGLKFMVYLQKENIIDESGMPKERFSAEFPKEGPSILRIQQVVRGDSAAYFCASSPQEGQGSYEQYFGPGTRLTVT.

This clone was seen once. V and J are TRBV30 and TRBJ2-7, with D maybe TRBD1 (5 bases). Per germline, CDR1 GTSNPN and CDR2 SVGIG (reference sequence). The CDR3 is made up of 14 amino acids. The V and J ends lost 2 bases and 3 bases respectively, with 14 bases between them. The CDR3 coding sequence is TGTGCCTGGAGTCACCGCAGGGTAGTCTACGAGCAGTACTTC. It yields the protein CAWSHRRVVYEQYF.